This T cell receptor beta chain was profiled in a study of beta chain features in type 1 diabetes. Regarding the study as a whole: A closer apparent resemblance between naive, central memory and Treg TCRB repertoires was seen in patients than in healthy donors. Although PCR might favor shorter templates, it would do so equally in patients and controls.

Germline V lookup: CDR1 LGHNT, CDR2 FRNRAP. CDR3 length: 13 residues. V shed 4 bases and J shed 5 bases, with 8 bases lying between them. A remark on this clone: Its antigen remains unidentified.

The study reverse transcribed the entire isolated RNA, so it sequenced expressed TCRB transcripts. Profiling relied on immunoSEQ multiplex PCR, and the TCRdb table lists in-frame clones only, not all of them. The sample records some 150,000 clones, 9% to 9.5% being singletons. The V call is TRBV12-5, the J call TRBJ2-2; D perhaps matches TRBD2 (5 bases). The clonotype comes from a man younger than 30 in good health. The sequencing sample was made of central memory CD4+ T cells from blood. The CDR3 here is CASGSGETGELFF. Here the CDR3 DNA reads TGTGCTAGTGGTTCCGGGGAAACCGGGGAGCTGTTTTTT.